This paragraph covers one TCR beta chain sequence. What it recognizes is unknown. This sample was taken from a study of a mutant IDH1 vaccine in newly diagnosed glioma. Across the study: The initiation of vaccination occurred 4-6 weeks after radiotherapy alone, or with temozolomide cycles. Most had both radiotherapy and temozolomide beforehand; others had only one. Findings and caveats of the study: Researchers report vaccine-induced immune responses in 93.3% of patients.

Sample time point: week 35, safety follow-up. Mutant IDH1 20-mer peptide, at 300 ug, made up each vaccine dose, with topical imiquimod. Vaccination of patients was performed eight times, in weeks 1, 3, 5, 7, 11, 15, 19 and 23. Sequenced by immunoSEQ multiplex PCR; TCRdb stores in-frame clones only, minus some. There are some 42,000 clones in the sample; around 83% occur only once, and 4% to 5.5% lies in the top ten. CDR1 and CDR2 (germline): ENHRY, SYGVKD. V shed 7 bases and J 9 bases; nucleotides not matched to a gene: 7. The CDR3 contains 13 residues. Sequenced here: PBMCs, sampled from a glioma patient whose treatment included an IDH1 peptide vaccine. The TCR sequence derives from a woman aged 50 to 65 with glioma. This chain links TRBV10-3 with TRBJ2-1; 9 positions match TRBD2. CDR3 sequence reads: CAIMAGGQGEQFF. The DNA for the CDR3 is TGTGCCATCATGGCGGGGGGGCAGGGTGAGCAGTTCTTC.